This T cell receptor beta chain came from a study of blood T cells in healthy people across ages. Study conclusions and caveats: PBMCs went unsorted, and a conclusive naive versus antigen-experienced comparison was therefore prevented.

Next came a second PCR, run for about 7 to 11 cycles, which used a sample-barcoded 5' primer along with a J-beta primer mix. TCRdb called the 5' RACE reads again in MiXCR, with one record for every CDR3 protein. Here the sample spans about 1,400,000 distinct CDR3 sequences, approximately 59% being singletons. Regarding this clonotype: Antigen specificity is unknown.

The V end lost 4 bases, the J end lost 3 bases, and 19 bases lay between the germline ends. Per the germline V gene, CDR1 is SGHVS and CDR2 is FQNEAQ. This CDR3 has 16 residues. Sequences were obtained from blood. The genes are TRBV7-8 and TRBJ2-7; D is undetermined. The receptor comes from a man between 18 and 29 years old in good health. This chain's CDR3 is CASSYPGSTLLYEQYF. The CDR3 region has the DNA TGTGCCAGCAGCTATCCGGGTTCAACCCTCCTCTACGAGCAGTACTTC.